This T cell receptor (beta chain) was documented in a study of blood T cell repertoires in COVID-19. At the level of the study: Italy, Spain and the United States were the sources of the convalescent and acute COVID-19 samples. PBMCs, B-cell-depleted T cells, or T cells provided the cDNA or gDNA that made up the material.

Original analysis: By means of reference gene primer amplification, nucleated cell counts were estimated. TCRdb keeps only in-frame clones here, not all; method: immunoSEQ multiplex PCR. The DNA was the basis for D and trimming; V, J and clone size are from that table. This table holds 140,000 to 150,000 clones, about 80% found once. This TCR came from a human donor in a cohort sampled during active COVID-19. The sample was peripheral blood.

As DNA, the CDR3 is TGCGCCAGCAGTGGGGGGGAGTCCCCCGGGGAGCTGTTTTTT. Amino acid sequence: CASSGGESPGELFF. The chain has TRBV5-1 and TRBJ2-2; 7 bases line up with TRBD2. The J segment lost 6 bases and the V segment lost 5 bases, leaving 7 bases of the junction unmatched. This CDR3 spans 14 amino acids. Germline V gene data show CDR1 as SGHRS and CDR2 as YFSETQ.